This TCR beta chain emerged from a study of T cell repertoires in ileal Crohn's disease. Across the whole study: Postoperative therapy was given to about half: fewer than 14 thiopurines, fewer than 20 anti-TNF agents.

TCRdb's copy holds only in-frame clones and misses some; the assay was immunoSEQ multiplex PCR. The sample lists approximately 8,800 clones; 96% were seen once. On this clone itself: Its antigen is undetermined.

This CDR3 contains 15 residues. Looked up from germline, CDR1 is LNHDA and CDR2 is SQIVND (reference sequence). Trimming at V came to 4 bases and at J to 6 bases, leaving 11 bases not matched to a gene. Eligibility required adulthood, ileal or ileocolonic Crohn's disease and indicated ileocolonic resection. General observations from the study: Mucosal expansions were suggested to be mainly CD8 T cells.

The rearrangement joins TRBV19 to TRBJ1-2; the match to TRBD1 covers 7 bases. Source material: ileal tissue. The receptor was isolated from an adult with Crohn's disease. CDR3 nucleotides: TGTGCCAGTAGTACCCCTGACAGGGCCGGCCATGGCTACACCTTC. It yields the protein CASSTPDRAGHGYTF.